The 26 T cell receptor beta chains listed next were all sequenced from one sample in a study of blood T cell repertoires in COVID-19. Using immunoSEQ multiplex PCR, the repertoire was profiled, and TCRdb retains in-frame clones only, with some absent. The table lists some 130,000 clones, around nine tenths of them singletons. The sequenced material came from peripheral blood. These receptors all stem from an older woman with COVID-19, enrolled during active disease.

The chain recombines TRBV5-1 with TRBJ1-3; tentatively, D is TRBD1 (6 bases). Germline assignment: CDR1 SGHRS and CDR2 YFSETQ. There are 16 residues in the CDR3. V was shortened by 4 bases and J by 4 bases, with 18 bases between the two germline ends. CDR3 region: CASSPGTLGKGNTIYF. Written as DNA, the CDR3 is TGCGCCAGCAGCCCGGGGACATTGGGAAAGGGAAACACCATATATTTT. Complete variable domain (other parts from reference TRBV5-1 and TRBJ1-3): KAGVTQTPRYLIKTRGQQVTLSCSPISGHRSVSWYQQTPGQGLQFLFEYFSETQRNKGNFPGRFSGRQFSNSRSEMNVSTLELGDSALYLCASSPGTLGKGNTIYFGEGSWLTVV.

DNA of the CDR3: TGCACCAGCAGCCAAGATTTGACAGGGGTAACTCAGCCCCAGCATTTT. As protein: CTSSQDLTGVTQPQHF. The J gene is TRBJ1-5, the V gene TRBV1; no check of the table's D call, TRBD1, against the DNA was made. TRBV1 is deemed a pseudogene. The CDR3 loop spans 16 amino acids.

This rearrangement joins TRBV29-1 to TRBJ1-2; 12 bases line up with TRBD1. Germline V lookup: CDR1 SQVTM, CDR2 ANQGSEA. With 7 bases clipped from V and 6 bases from J, the junction kept 6 bases outside the gene matches. The CDR3 runs 13 residues. CDR3 sequence (DNA): TGCAGCGCTGGGACAGGGGGCAACCATGGCTACACCTTC. Translated, it gives CSAGTGGNHGYTF.

The genes are TRBV4-2 and TRBJ1-5; 10 bases match TRBD1. Per the germline V gene, CDR1 is LGHNA and CDR2 is YNFKEQ. The CDR3 length is 15 residues. V gave up 5 bases and J gave up 7 bases; unmatched junction bases: 8. DNA for the CDR3: TGTGCCAGCAGCGTAGACAGGGGGCCAAGACAGCCCCAGCATTTT. It specifies CASSVDRGPRQPQHF.

A note on this clone: The same CDR3 arises from other DNA sequences in this sample as well. The rearrangement joins TRBV18 to TRBJ1-2, with D hard to call. CDR1 and CDR2 (germline): KGHSH, LQKENI. The CDR3 length is 13 residues. The germline V and J ends were trimmed by 0 bases and 3 bases, with 5 bases remaining between them. The CDR3 reads CASSPPGDYGYTF. In nucleotides, the CDR3 is TGTGCCAGCTCACCACCCGGGGACTATGGCTACACCTTC. Full variable domain (outside the CDR3, taken from reference TRBV18 and TRBJ1-2): NAGVMQNPRHLVRRRGQEARLRCSPMKGHSHVYWYRQLPEEGLKFMVYLQKENIIDESGMPKERFSAEFPKEGPSILRIQQVVRGDSAAYFCASSPPGDYGYTFGSGTRLTVV.

This chain links TRBV19 with TRBJ1-2, with D hard to call. The V and J ends lost 3 bases and 11 bases respectively, with 19 bases between them. This CDR3 is 14 amino acids long. Per the germline V gene, CDR1 is LNHDA and CDR2 is SQIVND (reference sequence). CDR3 protein: CASSIMASGSGYTF. Here the CDR3 DNA reads TGTGCCAGTAGTATCATGGCATCGGGGTCGGGGTACACCTTC.

CDR3: CASSLGGGADTQYF. The CDR3 DNA reads TGTGCCAGCAGCTTAGGCGGGGGGGCAGATACGCAGTATTTT. V usage is TRBV7-2 and J usage is TRBJ2-3, with 9 positions matching TRBD2. With V trimmed by 1 base and J by 4 bases, 0 bases remained unmatched. CDR1 is SGHTA, CDR2 FQGNSA, per germline. The length of the CDR3 is 14 residues.

CDR3 nucleotide sequence: TGCGCCAGCAGCGCCAGACAGGAGGTCACGGAGACCCAGTACTTC. Amino acids: CASSARQEVTETQYF. V usage is TRBV5-1 and J usage is TRBJ2-5; D might be TRBD1 (6 bases). V shed 4 bases and J shed 5 bases, with 18 bases lying between them. This CDR3 has 15 amino acids. Germline V gene sequence: CDR1 SGHRS, CDR2 YFSETQ.

This sequence joins TRBV24-1 and TRBJ2-5; D is perhaps TRBD1 (6 bases). The germline V gene encodes CDR1 KGHDR and CDR2 SFDVKD. The CDR3 sequence is 15 residues long. Deletions cut 1 base from V and 4 bases from J, with 12 bases between. For the CDR3, the DNA is TGTGCCACCAGTGATTTTCAGGGGACCTCAGAGACCCAGTACTTC. Its translation is CATSDFQGTSETQYF.

V and J are TRBV18 and TRBJ2-1, with 11 bases matching TRBD2. With V trimmed by 2 bases and J by 7 bases, 4 bases remained unmatched. This CDR3 region has 15 residues. Germline V gives CDR1 KGHSH, CDR2 LQKENI. The CDR3 sequence is CASSPGLAGGNEQFF. Written as DNA, the CDR3 is TGTGCCAGCTCACCAGGGCTAGCGGGAGGAAATGAGCAGTTCTTC.

The chain joins TRBV18 to TRBJ2-7, with TRBD1 as a possible D gene (8 bases). The CDR3 is made up of 14 amino acids. Germline assignment: CDR1 KGHSH and CDR2 LQKENI. Trimming removed 3 bases at V and 2 bases at J, with 11 bases between. The CDR3 sequence: CASSPTGGAYEQYF. DNA for the CDR3: TGTGCCAGCTCACCTACAGGGGGGGCCTACGAGCAGTACTTC.

This chain uses TRBV7-2 with TRBJ2-7; D is unclear. The CDR3 length is 15 residues. V lost 1 base and J 3 bases, leaving 13 bases between the germline ends. The germline CDR1 and CDR2 sequences are SGHTA and FQGNSA. The CDR3 loop is CASSLEGQDFYEQYF. The CDR3 coding sequence is TGTGCCAGCAGCTTAGAAGGCCAGGATTTCTACGAGCAGTACTTC. The full variable domain, its missing parts supplied by reference TRBV7-2 and TRBJ2-7, is GAGVSQSPSNKVTEKGKDVELRCDPISGHTALYWYRQSLGQGLEFLIYFQGNSAPDKSGLPSDRFSAERTGGSVSTLTIQRTQQEDSAVYLCASSLEGQDFYEQYFGPGTRLTVT.

This clone was seen a few times. The rearrangement uses TRBV3-1 (or the pseudogene TRBV3-2) and TRBJ2-2; D might be TRBD1 (6 bases). Trimming left V 4 bases short and J 5 bases short, with 17 bases between. This CDR3 is built from 16 residues. Germline V gene sequence: CDR1 LGHDT, CDR2 YNNKEL (reference sequence). Here the CDR3 reads CASSPRRTVSTGELFF. The CDR3 DNA is TGTGCCAGCAGCCCAAGGCGGACAGTGTCAACCGGGGAGCTGTTTTTT.

This clone was observed a few times. V is TRBV3-1 (or the pseudogene TRBV3-2) and J is TRBJ1-4; possible D gene TRBD1, 5 bases. The CDR3 sequence is 11 residues long. The V gene's germline CDR1 is LGHDT and CDR2 YNNKEL (reference sequence). V lost 6 bases and J lost 7, with 6 bases in between. The CDR3 spells CASRRGEKLFF. The CDR3 nucleotides are TGTGCCAGCAGAAGGGGTGAAAAACTGTTTTTT.

This clone was observed once. This chain connects TRBV9 to TRBJ1-2, with TRBD1 as a possible D gene (5 bases). This CDR3 has 15 amino acids. Trimming took off 4 bases at V and 10 bases at J, with 23 bases between the two ends. Germline V CDR1 and CDR2: SGDLS, YYNGEE. The CDR3 DNA follows: TGTGCCAGCAGCTCAGCCTCGGACATGAAGCCCGACTACACCTTC. Residues: CASSSASDMKPDYTF. The full variable domain, its missing parts supplied by reference TRBV9 and TRBJ1-2, is DSGVTQTPKHLITATGQRVTLRCSPRSGDLSVYWYQQSLDQGLQFLIQYYNGEERAKGNILERFSAQQFPDLHSELNLSSLELGDSALYFCASSSASDMKPDYTFGSGTRLTVV.

The gene calls are TRBV15 and TRBJ2-7; perhaps TRBD2 as D (5 bases). The CDR3 covers 13 residues. V was shortened by 1 base and J by 4 bases, with 8 bases between the two germline ends. The germline V gene encodes CDR1 LNHNV and CDR2 YYDKDF (reference sequence). CDR3 nucleotides: TGTGCCACCAGCAGAGCTCGGGATTACGAGCAGTACTTC. The encoded protein is CATSRARDYEQYF. Full variable domain (outside the CDR3, taken from reference TRBV15 and TRBJ2-7): DAMVIQNPRYQVTQFGKPVTLSCSQTLNHNVMYWYQQKSSQAPKLLFHYYDKDFNNEADTPDNFQSRRPNTSFCFLDIRSPGLGDTAMYLCATSRARDYEQYFGPGTRLTVT.

This chain links TRBV6-5 with TRBJ1-4; 9 bases fit TRBD1. Germline CDR1 and CDR2: MNHEY and SVGAGI. The CDR3 extends over 15 amino acids. The V and J ends lost 5 bases and 7 bases, in that order; junction bases with no gene match: 8. The CDR3 DNA sequence: TGTGCCAGCAGTAAACAGGGGGCTTTTATTGAAAAACTGTTTTTT. Protein sequence: CASSKQGAFIEKLFF.

This chain joins TRBV5-4 and TRBJ1-5; D may be TRBD1 (5 bases). Trimming cost V 0 bases and J 9 bases, with 10 bases left between them. The CDR3 length is 13 residues. Per germline, CDR1 SGHNT and CDR2 YYREEE (reference sequence). The CDR3 is CASSLGGVGPQHF. CDR3 in DNA: TGTGCCAGCAGCTTGGGGGGGGTTGGGCCCCAGCATTTT.

The chain carries TRBV12-3 or TRBV12-4 and TRBJ2-7; D is unresolved. The CDR3 is made up of 11 amino acids. V was pared by 3 bases and J by 5 bases, with 5 bases between. The CDR3 reads CASSFRDEQYF. DNA for the CDR3: TGTGCCAGCAGTTTTCGGGACGAGCAGTACTTC.

J is TRBJ1-1 and V is TRBV5-6; D ambiguous. The germline V gene encodes CDR1 SGHDT and CDR2 YYEEEE. This CDR3 is built from 15 residues. V was clipped by 0 bases and J by 2 bases, with 11 bases between them. Here the CDR3 reads CASSLARARNTEAFF. The DNA of the CDR3 is TGTGCCAGCAGCTTGGCGAGGGCACGAAACACTGAAGCTTTCTTT. Full variable domain (missing parts from reference TRBV5-6 and TRBJ1-1): DAGVTQSPTHLIKTRGQQVTLRCSPKSGHDTVSWYQQALGQGPQFIFQYYEEEERQRGNFPDRFSGHQFPNYSSELNVNALLLGDSALYLCASSLARARNTEAFFGQGTRLTVV.

The J gene is TRBJ2-1, the V gene TRBV18; a weak D match, TRBD2 (5 bases). This CDR3 comprises 14 residues. CDR1 and CDR2 from the germline V gene are KGHSH and LQKENI. The ends were cut back, 6 bases at V and 6 bases at J, with 15 bases in the middle. CDR3 protein: CASSLASPINEQFF. CDR3 DNA sequence: TGTGCCAGCTCCCTAGCCTCCCCAATCAATGAGCAGTTCTTC. The full variable domain, in which reference TRBV18 and TRBJ2-1 provide the parts outside the CDR3, is NAGVMQNPRHLVRRRGQEARLRCSPMKGHSHVYWYRQLPEEGLKFMVYLQKENIIDESGMPKERFSAEFPKEGPSILRIQQVVRGDSAAYFCASSLASPINEQFFGPGTRLTVL.

CDR3 amino acids: CASSLAGGTSTDTQYF. The CDR3, as DNA: TGCGCCAGCAGCTTAGCCGGGGGGACTAGCACAGATACGCAGTATTTT. The chain carries TRBV5-1 and TRBJ2-3, with 7 bases identical to TRBD2. CDR1 is SGHRS, CDR2 YFSETQ, per germline. The trim removed 2 bases at V and 0 bases at J, leaving 6 bases unmatched. This CDR3 spans 16 amino acids.

The rearrangement joins TRBV4-1 to TRBJ1-1; D is uncertain. Trimming removed 3 bases from V and 4 bases from J, with 12 bases in between. The CDR3 consists of 14 residues. CDR1 is MGHRA and CDR2 is YSYEKL in the germline V gene. Here the CDR3 DNA reads TGCGCCAGCAGCCACGGGGTACGGGTCACTGAAGCTTTCTTT. Its translation: CASSHGVRVTEAFF.

V usage is TRBV5-1 and J usage is TRBJ2-7; perhaps TRBD1 as D (6 bases). Germline CDR1 and CDR2: SGHRS and YFSETQ. V lost 1 base and J lost 3, with 14 bases in between. CDR3 length: 15 residues. The CDR3 DNA is TGCGCCAGCAGCTTGAAGAGACAGGTCGTCTACGAGCAGTACTTC. As protein: CASSLKRQVVYEQYF.

The chain carries TRBV5-8 and TRBJ1-5, with TRBD1 as a possible D gene (5 bases). Trimming shortened V by 2 bases and J by 3 bases, and 12 bases separated the two germline ends. Germline assignment: CDR1 SGHTS and CDR2 YDEGEE. The CDR3 runs 15 residues. This CDR3 is CASSLIDRANQPQHF. In nucleotides, the CDR3 is TGTGCCAGCAGCTTAATCGACAGAGCCAATCAGCCCCAGCATTTT.

The chain recombines TRBV15 with TRBJ1-6; D gene uncertain. Trimming took off 3 bases at V and 11 bases at J, with 17 bases between the two ends. This CDR3 is 15 amino acids long. Germline CDR1 reads LNHNV; CDR2 reads YYDKDF (reference sequence). The CDR3 is CATSRLELIAAPLHF. The CDR3 nucleotides are TGTGCCACCAGCAGGCTAGAGTTGATTGCGGCACCCCTCCACTTT.